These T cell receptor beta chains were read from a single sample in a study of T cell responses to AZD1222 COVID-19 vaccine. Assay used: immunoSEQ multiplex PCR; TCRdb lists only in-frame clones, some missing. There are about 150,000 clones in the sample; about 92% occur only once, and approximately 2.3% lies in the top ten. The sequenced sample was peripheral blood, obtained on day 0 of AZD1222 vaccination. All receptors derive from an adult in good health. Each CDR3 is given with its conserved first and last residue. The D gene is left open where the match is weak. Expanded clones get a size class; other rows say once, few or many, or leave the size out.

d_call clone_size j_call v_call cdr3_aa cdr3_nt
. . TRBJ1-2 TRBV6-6 CASSYREQAPNYGYTF TGTGCCAGCAGTTACAGGGAACAGGCACCTAACTATGGCTACACCTTC
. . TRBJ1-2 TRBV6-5 CASGQKINYGYTF TGTGCCAGTGGACAGAAGATAAACTATGGCTACACCTTC
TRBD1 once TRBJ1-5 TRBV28 CASSIYRGGGQPQHF TGTGCCAGCAGTATTTACAGGGGAGGGGGGCAGCCCCAGCATTTT
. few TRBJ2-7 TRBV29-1 CSVERDGYEQYF TGCAGCGTTGAAAGAGATGGCTACGAGCAGTACTTC
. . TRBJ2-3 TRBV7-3 CASSSGSNTDTQYF TGTGCCAGCAGCTCCGGGTCCAACACAGATACGCAGTATTTT
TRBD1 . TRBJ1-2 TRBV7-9 CASSLGGTENYGYTF TGTGCCAGCAGCTTAGGCGGGACAGAGAACTATGGCTACACCTTC
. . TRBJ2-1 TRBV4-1 CASSQDGAVLSYNEQFF TGCGCCAGCAGCCAAGACGGAGCGGTACTCTCCTACAATGAGCAGTTCTTC
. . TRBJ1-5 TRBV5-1 CASSLDSNQPQHF TGCGCCAGCAGCTTGGACAGTAATCAGCCCCAGCATTTT
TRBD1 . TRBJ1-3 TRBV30 CAWGTGAGNTIYF TGTGCCTGGGGGACAGGGGCTGGAAACACCATATATTTT
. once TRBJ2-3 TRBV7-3 CASSPALGSAGSTDTQYF TGTGCCAGCAGCCCCGCCTTGGGGTCAGCGGGTAGCACAGATACGCAGTATTTT
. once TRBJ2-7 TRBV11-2 CASSLGLAGAYEQYF TGTGCCAGCAGCTTAGGGCTAGCAGGTGCCTACGAGCAGTACTTC
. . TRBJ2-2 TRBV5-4 CASSLVSGELFF TGTGCCAGCAGCTTGGTGTCCGGGGAGCTGTTTTTT
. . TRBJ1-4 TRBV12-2 CASRFAGRQTGEKLFF TGTGCAAGTCGCTTCGCAGGTCGGCAGACCGGGGAAAAACTGTTTTTT
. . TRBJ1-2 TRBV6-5 CASTLSTVNYGYTF TGTGCCAGCACTCTTTCGACGGTCAACTATGGCTACACCTTC
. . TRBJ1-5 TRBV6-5 CASSYSGRQPQHF TGTGCCAGCAGTTACTCGGGGCGGCAGCCCCAGCATTTT
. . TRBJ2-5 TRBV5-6 CASSREMKTQYF TGTGCCAGCAGCAGGGAGATGAAGACCCAGTACTTC
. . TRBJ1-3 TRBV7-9 CASSKQGDSGNTIYF TGTGCCAGCAGCAAACAGGGAGATAGTGGAAACACCATATATTTT
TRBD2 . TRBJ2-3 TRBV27 CASSLYPGLATQYF TGTGCCAGCAGTTTATACCCGGGACTAGCAACGCAGTATTTT
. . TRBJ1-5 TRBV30 CAWSIQSNQPQHF TGTGCCTGGAGTATTCAGTCGAATCAGCCCCAGCATTTT
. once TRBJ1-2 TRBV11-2 CASSLADYGYTF TGTGCCAGCAGCTTAGCCGACTATGGCTACACCTTC
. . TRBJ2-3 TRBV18 CASSPTVDDTQYF TGTGCCAGCTCACCAACAGTCGACGATACGCAGTATTTT
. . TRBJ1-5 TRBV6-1 CASSESGRDQPQHF TGTGCCAGCAGTGAGTCAGGGCGGGATCAGCCCCAGCATTTT
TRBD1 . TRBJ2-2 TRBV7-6 CASSLVPPTGAVGELFF TGTGCCAGCAGCTTGGTCCCGCCGACAGGGGCGGTCGGGGAGCTGTTTTTT
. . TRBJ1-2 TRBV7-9 CASSSAGWGNYGYTF TGTGCCAGCAGCTCAGCAGGGTGGGGTAACTATGGCTACACCTTC
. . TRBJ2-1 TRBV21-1 CASSSPGQPLNEQFF TGTGCCAGCAGCTCCCCGGGACAGCCTCTCAATGAGCAGTTCTTC
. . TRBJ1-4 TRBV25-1 CASRQGGEGEKLFF TGTGCCAGCAGGCAGGGCGGAGAGGGTGAAAAACTGTTTTTT
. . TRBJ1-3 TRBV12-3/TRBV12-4 CASSLQTGGTIYF TGTGCCAGCAGTCTACAAACAGGAGGCACCATATATTTT
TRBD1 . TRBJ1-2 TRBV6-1 CASSETPTGAYGYTF TGTGCCAGCAGTGAAACACCTACAGGGGCCTATGGCTACACCTTC
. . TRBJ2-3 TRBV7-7 CASSLGLGGSDTQYF TGTGCCAGCAGCTTAGGGTTGGGGGGATCGGATACGCAGTATTTT